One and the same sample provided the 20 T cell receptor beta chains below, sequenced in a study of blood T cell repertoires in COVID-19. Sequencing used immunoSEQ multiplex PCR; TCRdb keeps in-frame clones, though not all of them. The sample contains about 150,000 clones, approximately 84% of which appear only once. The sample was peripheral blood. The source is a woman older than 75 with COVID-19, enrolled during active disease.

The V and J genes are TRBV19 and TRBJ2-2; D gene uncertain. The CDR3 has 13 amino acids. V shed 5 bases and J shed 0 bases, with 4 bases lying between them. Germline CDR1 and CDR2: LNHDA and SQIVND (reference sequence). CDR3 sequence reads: CASSSANTGELFF. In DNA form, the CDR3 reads TGTGCCAGTAGTTCAGCGAACACCGGGGAGCTGTTTTTT.

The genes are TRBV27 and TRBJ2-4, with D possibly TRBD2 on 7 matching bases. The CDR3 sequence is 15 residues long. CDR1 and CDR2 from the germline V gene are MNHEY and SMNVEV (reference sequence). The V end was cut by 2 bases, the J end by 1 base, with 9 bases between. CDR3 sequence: CASSLKGGAKNIQYF. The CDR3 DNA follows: TGTGCCAGCAGTTTAAAGGGGGGGGCCAAAAACATTCAGTACTTC.

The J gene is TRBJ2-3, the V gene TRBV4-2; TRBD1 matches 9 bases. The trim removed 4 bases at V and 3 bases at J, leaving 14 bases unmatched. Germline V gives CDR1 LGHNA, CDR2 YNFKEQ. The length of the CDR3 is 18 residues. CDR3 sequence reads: CASSRRLRDRETTDTQYF. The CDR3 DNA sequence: TGTGCCAGCAGCCGTAGATTGAGGGACAGGGAAACAACAGATACGCAGTATTTT.

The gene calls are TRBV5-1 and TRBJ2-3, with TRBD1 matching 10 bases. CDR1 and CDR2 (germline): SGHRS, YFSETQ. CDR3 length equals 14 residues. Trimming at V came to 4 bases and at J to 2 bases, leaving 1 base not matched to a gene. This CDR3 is CASSGTGVTDTQYF. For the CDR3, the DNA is TGCGCCAGCAGCGGGACAGGGGTCACAGATACGCAGTATTTT.

The CDR3 coding sequence is TGCGCCAGCAGCTTGGGACTAGGAAACACCGGGGAGCTGTTTTTT. Its translation is CASSLGLGNTGELFF. The chain carries TRBV5-1 and TRBJ2-2; the D gene is possibly TRBD2 (6 bases). The germline V and J ends were trimmed by 0 bases and 2 bases, with 8 bases remaining between them. The germline gives CDR1 SGHRS, CDR2 YFSETQ. The CDR3 is 15 residues long.

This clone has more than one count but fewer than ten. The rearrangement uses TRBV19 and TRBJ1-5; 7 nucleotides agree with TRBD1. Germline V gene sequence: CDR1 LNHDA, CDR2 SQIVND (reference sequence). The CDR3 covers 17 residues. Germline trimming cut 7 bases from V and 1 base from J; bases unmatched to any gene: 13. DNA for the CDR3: TGTGCCAGTACCATATACAGGGGTCGGGGGAGCAATCAGCCCCAGCATTTT. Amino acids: CASTIYRGRGSNQPQHF.

The CDR3 nucleotides read TGTGCCAGCAGGGGTGGGACAGCAACTGGAAACACCATATATTTT. Amino acid sequence: CASRGGTATGNTIYF. V usage is TRBV5-6 and J usage is TRBJ1-3; TRBD1 matches 7 bases. The germline V gene has CDR1 SGHDT and CDR2 YYEEEE. With V trimmed by 5 bases and J by 2 bases, 7 bases remained unmatched. The CDR3 covers 15 residues.

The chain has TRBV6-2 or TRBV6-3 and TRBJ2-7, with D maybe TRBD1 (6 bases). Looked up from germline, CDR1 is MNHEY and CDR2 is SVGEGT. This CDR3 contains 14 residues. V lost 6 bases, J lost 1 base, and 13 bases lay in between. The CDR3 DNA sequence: TGTGCCAGCAGCACATACAGGGATTCCTACGAGCAGTACTTC. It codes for CASSTYRDSYEQYF.

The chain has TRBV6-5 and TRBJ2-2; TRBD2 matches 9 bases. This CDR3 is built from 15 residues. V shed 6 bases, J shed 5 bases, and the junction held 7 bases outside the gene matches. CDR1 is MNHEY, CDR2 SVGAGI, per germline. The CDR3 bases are TGTGCCAGCAGCCCGGGACTAGCTTGGACCGGGGAGCTGTTTTTT. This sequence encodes CASSPGLAWTGELFF.

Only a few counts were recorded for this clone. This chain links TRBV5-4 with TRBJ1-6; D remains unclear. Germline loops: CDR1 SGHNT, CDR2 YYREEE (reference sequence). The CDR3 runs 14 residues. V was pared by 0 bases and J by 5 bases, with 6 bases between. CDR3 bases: TGTGCCAGCAGCTTGGAGCACCATAATTCACCCCTCCACTTT. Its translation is CASSLEHHNSPLHF.

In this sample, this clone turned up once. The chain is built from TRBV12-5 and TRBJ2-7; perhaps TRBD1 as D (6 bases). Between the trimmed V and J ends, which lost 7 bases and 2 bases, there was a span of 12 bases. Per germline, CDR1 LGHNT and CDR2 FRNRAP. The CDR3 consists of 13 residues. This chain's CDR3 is CASDDRTTYEQYF. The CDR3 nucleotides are TGTGCTAGTGACGACAGGACCACCTACGAGCAGTACTTC.

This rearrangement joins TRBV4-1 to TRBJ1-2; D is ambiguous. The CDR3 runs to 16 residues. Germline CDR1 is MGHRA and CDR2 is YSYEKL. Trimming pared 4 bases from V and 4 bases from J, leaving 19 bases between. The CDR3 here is CASSLASREMRYGYTF. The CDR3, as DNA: TGCGCCAGCAGCCTTGCATCGAGGGAAATGCGCTATGGCTACACCTTC.

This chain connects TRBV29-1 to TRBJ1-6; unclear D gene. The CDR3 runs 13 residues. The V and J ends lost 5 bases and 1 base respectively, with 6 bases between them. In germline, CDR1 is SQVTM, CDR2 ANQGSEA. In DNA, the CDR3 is TGCAGCGTTCAGGCTTCCTATAATTCACCCCTCCACTTT. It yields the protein CSVQASYNSPLHF.

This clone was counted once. CDR3 coding DNA: TGTGCCAGCACTGCGAGCTCAGGGGTCGGCTATGGCTACACCTTC. Residues: CASTASSGVGYGYTF. The rearrangement links TRBV25-1 to TRBJ1-2; D may be TRBD1 (6 bases). CDR3 length equals 15 residues. CDR1 is MGHDK and CDR2 is SYGVNS in the germline V gene. V was shortened by 7 bases and J by 4 bases, with 19 bases between the two germline ends.

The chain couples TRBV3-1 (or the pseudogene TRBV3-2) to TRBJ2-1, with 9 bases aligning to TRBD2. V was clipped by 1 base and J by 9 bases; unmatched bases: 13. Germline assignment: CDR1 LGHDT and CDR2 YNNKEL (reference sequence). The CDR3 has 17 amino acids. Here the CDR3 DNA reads TGTGCCAGCAGCCAAGGACAAGGGCTAGCGGGAAAAGGTGAGCAGTTCTTC. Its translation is CASSQGQGLAGKGEQFF.

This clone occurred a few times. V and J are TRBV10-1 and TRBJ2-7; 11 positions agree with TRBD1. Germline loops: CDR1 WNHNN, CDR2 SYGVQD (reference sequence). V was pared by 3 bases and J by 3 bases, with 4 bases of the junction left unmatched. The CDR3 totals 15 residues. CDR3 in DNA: TGCGCCAGCAGTGACGGGGGGACAGGGGGCTACGAGCAGTACTTC. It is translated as CASSDGGTGGYEQYF.

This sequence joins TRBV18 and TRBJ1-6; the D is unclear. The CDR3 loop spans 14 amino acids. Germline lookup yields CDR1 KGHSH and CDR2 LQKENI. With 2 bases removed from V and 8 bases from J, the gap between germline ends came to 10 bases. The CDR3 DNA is TGTGCCAGCTCACCAACCGCCGGAGATTCACCCCTCCACTTT. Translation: CASSPTAGDSPLHF. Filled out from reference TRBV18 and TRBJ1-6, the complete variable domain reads NAGVMQNPRHLVRRRGQEARLRCSPMKGHSHVYWYRQLPEEGLKFMVYLQKENIIDESGMPKERFSAEFPKEGPSILRIQQVVRGDSAAYFCASSPTAGDSPLHFGNGTRLTVT.

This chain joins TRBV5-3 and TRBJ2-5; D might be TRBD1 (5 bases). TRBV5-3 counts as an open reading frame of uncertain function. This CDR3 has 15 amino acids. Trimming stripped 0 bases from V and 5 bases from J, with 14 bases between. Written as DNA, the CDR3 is TGTGCCAGAAGCTTGGGACAGCTAAGAAGGGAGACCCAGTACTTC. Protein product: CARSLGQLRRETQYF.

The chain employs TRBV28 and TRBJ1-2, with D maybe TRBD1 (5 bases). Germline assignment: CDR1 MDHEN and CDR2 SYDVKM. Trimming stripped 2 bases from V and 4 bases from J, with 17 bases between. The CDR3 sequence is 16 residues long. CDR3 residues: CASSLAAGDRSYGYTF. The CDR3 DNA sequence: TGTGCCAGCAGTTTAGCCGCGGGAGACAGAAGCTATGGCTACACCTTC.

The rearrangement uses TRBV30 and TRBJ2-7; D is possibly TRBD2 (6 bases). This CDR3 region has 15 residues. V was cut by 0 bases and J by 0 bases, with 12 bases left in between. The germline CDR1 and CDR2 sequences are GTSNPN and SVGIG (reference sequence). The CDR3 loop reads CAWSVPLGSSYEQYF. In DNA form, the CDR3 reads TGTGCCTGGAGTGTACCCCTCGGGAGCTCCTACGAGCAGTACTTC.